This TCR beta chain was recorded in a study of T cell changes during pregnancy in multiple sclerosis. The germline V gene encodes CDR1 SGHTA and CDR2 FQGNSA. V shed 1 base and J shed 5 bases, with 14 bases lying between them. This CDR3 has 15 amino acids. Some clones are missing from TCRdb's copy, which holds only in-frame ones; the method was immunoSEQ multiplex PCR. The table lists roughly 53,000 clones, roughly 93% of them singletons. This clone was seen only once. This rearrangement joins TRBV7-2 to TRBJ2-5; a weak D match, TRBD1 (7 bases). Sequenced here: CD4+ T cells from peripheral blood mononuclear cells, sampled in the second trimester of pregnancy. The clonotype was recovered from a female donor in good health, enrolled as a control in a pregnancy study. The CDR3 DNA reads TGTGCCAGCAGCTTAGATTCCAGGGGGACTGAGACCCAGTACTTC. This codes for CASSLDSRGTETQYF.